Shown below are 27 T cell receptor beta chains from a single sample sequenced in a study of PD-1 blockade in classical Hodgkin lymphoma. TCRdb keeps only in-frame clones here, not all; method: immunoSEQ multiplex PCR. The sample holds around 45,000 clones; under 75% are singletons and the top ten take over 2.5%. Brentuximab vedotin exposure varied, and every patient relapsed after autologous stem cell transplantation. The starting material was peripheral blood mononuclear cells (PBMCs), obtained at baseline. These receptors were obtained from a human donor with classical Hodgkin lymphoma.

V and J are TRBV7-9 and TRBJ2-7; 14 bases agree with TRBD2. The CDR3 extends over 17 amino acids. The junction had 6 bases not matched to a gene; V was cut back by 5 bases and J by 0 bases. Germline CDR1 reads SEHNR; CDR2 reads FQNEAQ (reference sequence). This CDR3 is CASSPEGTSGSSYEQYF. The CDR3 region has the DNA TGTGCCAGCAGCCCCGAGGGGACTAGCGGGAGCTCCTACGAGCAGTACTTC.

This sequence joins TRBV28 and TRBJ2-5; 7 nucleotides match TRBD1. The trim removed 2 bases at V and 2 bases at J, leaving 8 bases unmatched. The germline CDR1 and CDR2 sequences are MDHEN and SYDVKM. The CDR3 length is 16 residues. This CDR3 is CASSLPGQLRQETQYF. Written as DNA, the CDR3 is TGTGCCAGCAGTTTACCGGGACAGTTACGTCAAGAGACCCAGTACTTC. The full variable domain, in which reference TRBV28 and TRBJ2-5 provide the parts outside the CDR3, is DVKVTQSSRYLVKRTGEKVFLECVQDMDHENMFWYRQDPGLGLRLIYFSYDVKMKEKGDIPEGYSVSREKKERFSLILESASTNQTSMYLCASSLPGQLRQETQYFGPGTRLLVL.

This chain uses TRBV4-2 with TRBJ2-2; TRBD1 aligns across 10 bases. CDR3 size: 17 residues. V lost 3 bases to trimming and J lost 4 bases; unmatched junction nucleotides: 8. The germline V gene encodes CDR1 LGHNA and CDR2 YNFKEQ. CDR3 residues: CASSQYPGQGLTGELFF. In DNA, the CDR3 is TGTGCCAGCAGCCAGTACCCGGGACAGGGGCTCACCGGGGAGCTGTTTTTT.

DNA for the CDR3: TGTGCCAGCAGTTTTGACCGGTATGGCTACACCTTC. Protein sequence: CASSFDRYGYTF. The genes are TRBV28 and TRBJ1-2; D call uncertain. Germline lookup yields CDR1 MDHEN and CDR2 SYDVKM. This CDR3 spans 12 amino acids. The V end was cut by 3 bases, the J end by 5 bases, with 7 bases between.

This clone was detected once. The CDR3 region has the DNA TGCGCCAGCAGCTTGGGAAGAGACGGGGAGCTGTTTTTT. Translated: CASSLGRDGELFF. The rearrangement uses TRBV5-1 and TRBJ2-2; D unresolved. V was pared by 0 bases and J by 7 bases, with 7 bases between. The CDR3 is 13 amino acids. CDR1 is SGHRS and CDR2 is YFSETQ in the germline V gene.

CDR3 region: CASSLGGTAYEQYF. CDR3 in DNA: TGTGCCAGCAGCTTGGGCGGGACCGCCTACGAGCAGTACTTC. This chain joins TRBV11-2 and TRBJ2-7, with D possibly being TRBD2 (6 bases). Trimming cost V 3 bases and J 2 bases, with 11 bases left between them. CDR1 is SGHAT, CDR2 FQNNGV, per germline. This CDR3 comprises 14 residues.

The gene calls are TRBV7-6 and TRBJ2-3; TRBD2 matches at 11 bases. Looked up from germline, CDR1 is SGHVS and CDR2 is FNYEAQ. Germline trimming cut 2 bases from V and 2 bases from J; bases unmatched to any gene: 6. This CDR3 has 17 residues. CDR3 sequence reads: CASSLTVAGGHTDTQYF. DNA for the CDR3: TGTGCCAGCAGCTTAACTGTAGCGGGGGGGCACACAGATACGCAGTATTTT.

This clone came up a few times. The chain combines TRBV10-2 with TRBJ1-5; 8 bases match TRBD1. The CDR3 length is 14 residues. J was trimmed by 4 bases and V by 8 bases; bases with no gene match: 7. The germline V gene has CDR1 WSHSY and CDR2 SAAADI. Here the CDR3 DNA reads TGCGCCAGCCGCGCGGGACAGGTTAATCAGCCCCAGCATTTT. Its protein is CASRAGQVNQPQHF.

The J gene is TRBJ1-3, the V gene TRBV19; perhaps TRBD1 as D (6 bases). The germline gives CDR1 LNHDA, CDR2 SQIVND (reference sequence). The CDR3 runs to 15 residues. Deletions cut 1 base from V and 2 bases from J, with 9 bases between. As DNA, the CDR3 is TGTGCCAGTAGTATAGGGGGGGCGGCTGGAAACACCATATATTTT. Translated: CASSIGGAAGNTIYF. Together with reference TRBV19 and TRBJ1-3, the CDR3 gives the full variable domain: DGGITQSPKYLFRKEGQNVTLSCEQNLNHDAMYWYRQDPGQGLRLIYYSQIVNDFQKGDIAEGYSVSREKKESFPLTVTSAQKNPTAFYLCASSIGGAAGNTIYFGEGSWLTVV.

The V gene is TRBV7-6, the J gene TRBJ2-3, with D possibly being TRBD2 (5 bases). Germline V lookup: CDR1 SGHVS, CDR2 FNYEAQ. V was pared by 3 bases and J by 3 bases, with 16 bases between. This CDR3 contains 16 residues. The CDR3 DNA reads as TGTGCCAGCAGCTTGCTCGGCTCTAGGGAGACAGATACGCAGTATTTT. It translates to CASSLLGSRETDTQYF. The full variable domain, in which reference TRBV7-6 and TRBJ2-3 provide the parts outside the CDR3, is GAGVSQSPRYKVTKRGQDVALRCDPISGHVSLYWYRQALGQGPEFLTYFNYEAQQDKSGLPNDRFSAERPEGSISTLTIQRTEQRDSAMYRCASSLLGSRETDTQYFGPGTRLTVL.

In DNA form, the CDR3 reads TGTGCCAGCAGCGGACAGGGACAAGATAATTCACCCCTCCACTTT. Translating gives CASSGQGQDNSPLHF. The chain has TRBV2 and TRBJ1-6; TRBD1 agrees at 8 bases. CDR3 length: 15 amino acids. Unmatched junction bases numbered 6, after V lost 6 bases and J lost 5 bases. Germline CDR1 and CDR2: SNHLY and FYNNEI.

The rearrangement joins TRBV27 to TRBJ1-1; D gene ambiguous. There are 11 residues in the CDR3. The germline V and J ends were trimmed by 3 bases and 5 bases, with 4 bases remaining between them. Germline lookup yields CDR1 MNHEY and CDR2 SMNVEV (reference sequence). CDR3: CASSFRTEAFF. The CDR3 DNA follows: TGTGCCAGCAGTTTTAGAACTGAAGCTTTCTTT.

The J gene is TRBJ2-7, the V gene TRBV11-1; perhaps D is TRBD1 or TRBD2 (5 bases each). The CDR3 is 15 residues long. Germline values: CDR1 SGHAT, CDR2 FQDESV (reference sequence). V was clipped by 5 bases and J by 3 bases, with 17 bases between them. CDR3 loop: CASSLQTGTVYEQYF. The DNA of the CDR3 is TGTGCCAGCAGCCTACAAACCGGGACGGTCTACGAGCAGTACTTC.

The genes are TRBV9 and TRBJ1-2; TRBD1 is a possible D gene (5 bases). This CDR3 comprises 13 residues. V lost 2 bases and J 2 bases, leaving 7 bases between the germline ends. From germline, CDR1 is SGDLS and CDR2 YYNGEE. The CDR3, as DNA: TGTGCCAGCAGCGTGACAGAAAACTATGGCTACACCTTC. Translating gives CASSVTENYGYTF.

The chain employs TRBV7-8 and TRBJ2-7, with 14 bases lining up with TRBD2. Germline V gene lookup returns CDR1 SGHVS and CDR2 FQNEAQ. The CDR3 consists of 16 residues. V shed 4 bases and J 7 bases; nucleotides not matched to a gene: 9. CDR3 nucleotides: TGTGCCAGCAGCTCACGGACTAGCGGGGGGCCTCAGGAGCAGTACTTC. It is translated as CASSSRTSGGPQEQYF. Supplemented by reference TRBV7-8 and TRBJ2-7, the full variable domain reads GAGVSQSPRYKVAKRGQDVALRCDPISGHVSLFWYQQALGQGPEFLTYFQNEAQLDKSGLPSDRFFAERPEGSVSTLKIQRTQQEDSAVYLCASSSRTSGGPQEQYFGPGTRLTVT.

The chain is built from TRBV9 and TRBJ2-1, with 13 bases lining up with TRBD2. Unmatched junction bases numbered 7, after V lost 3 bases and J lost 7 bases. Germline V gives CDR1 SGDLS, CDR2 YYNGEE. The CDR3 is made up of 16 amino acids. The CDR3: CASSGRRTSGRNEQFF. The CDR3 nucleotides read TGTGCCAGCAGCGGCCGGAGGACTAGCGGGAGAAATGAGCAGTTCTTC.

This clone was seen once. The chain couples TRBV19 to TRBJ2-7; no definite D call. CDR3 length: 14 amino acids. V was shortened by 3 bases and J by 0 bases, with 9 bases between the two germline ends. CDR1 and CDR2 from the germline V gene are LNHDA and SQIVND (reference sequence). The CDR3 nucleotides read TGTGCCAGTAGTATTTCGAGCGTCTCCTACGAGCAGTACTTC. It yields the protein CASSISSVSYEQYF.

This chain uses TRBV19 with TRBJ2-5; D is perhaps TRBD1 or TRBD2 (5 bases each). Per germline, CDR1 LNHDA and CDR2 SQIVND (reference sequence). The CDR3 length is 16 residues. Trimming shortened V by 4 bases and J by 5 bases, and 20 bases separated the two germline ends. CDR3 nucleotides: TGTGCCAGTAGTAACCTAGGGACGGACGGACGGGAGACCCAGTACTTC. This sequence encodes CASSNLGTDGRETQYF. The variable domain in full, completed from reference TRBV19 and TRBJ2-5, reads DGGITQSPKYLFRKEGQNVTLSCEQNLNHDAMYWYRQDPGQGLRLIYYSQIVNDFQKGDIAEGYSVSREKKESFPLTVTSAQKNPTAFYLCASSNLGTDGRETQYFGPGTRLLVL.

This clone was observed a handful of times. DNA of the CDR3: TGCGCCAGCAGCCAAGATCCAGCTACCCGAACTAATGAAAAACTGTTTTTT. Protein: CASSQDPATRTNEKLFF. V gene TRBV4-3 combines with J gene TRBJ1-4, with D unresolved. Trimming stripped 0 bases from V and 1 base from J, with 12 bases between. The CDR3 is 17 residues long. Germline V gene lookup returns CDR1 LGHNA and CDR2 YSLEER.

This chain joins TRBV9 and TRBJ2-1, with 10 bases that match TRBD2. The CDR3 loop spans 16 amino acids. Germline assignment: CDR1 SGDLS and CDR2 YYNGEE. After removal of 6 bases from V and 6 bases from J, the junction contained 12 bases not matched to a gene. DNA of the CDR3: TGTGCCAGCACCCACTCGAGAAGCGGGGGGGCCAATGAGCAGTTCTTC. This codes for CASTHSRSGGANEQFF.

The chain carries TRBV5-1 and TRBJ2-7; D tentatively reads TRBD1 or TRBD2 (5 bases each). Germline V gene sequence: CDR1 SGHRS, CDR2 YFSETQ. Trimming removed 4 bases from V and 5 bases from J, with 13 bases in between. This CDR3 has 13 residues. CDR3 loop: CASSGQGPDEQYF. The DNA for the CDR3 is TGCGCCAGCAGCGGGCAGGGACCCGACGAGCAGTACTTC.

The rearrangement links TRBV4-2 to TRBJ1-2, with D perhaps matching TRBD1 (6 bases). Trimming shortened V by 4 bases and J by 0 bases, and 12 bases separated the two germline ends. The CDR3 is 15 residues long. Germline values: CDR1 LGHNA, CDR2 YNFKEQ. CDR3 sequence: CASSLGQPTNYGYTF. The DNA of the CDR3 is TGTGCCAGCAGCCTTGGACAGCCGACTAACTATGGCTACACCTTC.

V is TRBV14 and J is TRBJ2-2; 10 nucleotides align to TRBD2. Germline V gene lookup returns CDR1 SGHDN and CDR2 FVKESK. The CDR3 runs 15 residues. The J segment lost 6 bases and the V segment lost 4 bases, leaving 5 bases of the junction unmatched. Written as DNA, the CDR3 is TGTGCCAGCAGCCGGACTAGCGGAAATGCCGGGGAGCTGTTTTTT. This gives the protein CASSRTSGNAGELFF.

This clone occurred once. A junction boundary mismatches the germline segment, possibly from a read error. The J gene is TRBJ2-5, the V gene TRBV4-2; D is unresolved. The CDR3 covers 13 residues. Germline V CDR1 and CDR2: LGHNA, YNFKEQ. The CDR3 DNA follows: TGTGCCAGCAGCCAAGACGACCAGGAGACCCAGTACTTC. It encodes CASSQDDQETQYF.

The chain joins TRBV14 to TRBJ2-7; possible D gene TRBD2, 5 bases. The CDR3 has 18 amino acids. V lost 0 bases and J lost 6, with 24 bases in between. The germline gives CDR1 SGHDN, CDR2 FVKESK. The CDR3 protein is CASSQDIVEAPEDFEQYF. Here the CDR3 DNA reads TGTGCCAGCAGCCAAGATATAGTGGAGGCGCCCGAGGATTTCGAGCAGTACTTC. Combining the CDR3 with reference TRBV14 and TRBJ2-7 gives the whole variable domain EAGVTQFPSHSVIEKGQTVTLRCDPISGHDNLYWYRRVMGKEIKFLLHFVKESKQDESGMPNNRFLAERTGGTYSTLKVQPAELEDSGVYFCASSQDIVEAPEDFEQYFGPGTRLTVT.

This clone is classed as medium-sized. V and J are TRBV4-3 and TRBJ2-7; TRBD1 aligns across 7 bases. With V trimmed by 3 bases and J by 0 bases, 2 bases remained unmatched. There are 14 residues in the CDR3. CDR1 is LGHNA and CDR2 is YSLEER in the germline V gene. The CDR3 sequence is CASSQDRSSYEQYF. DNA of the CDR3: TGCGCCAGCAGCCAGGACAGGAGCTCCTACGAGCAGTACTTC.

This clone occurred a few times. J is TRBJ2-7 and V is TRBV27; no definite D call. V was shortened by 0 bases and J by 3 bases, with 9 bases between the two germline ends. The CDR3 contains 14 residues. CDR1 and CDR2 (germline): MNHEY, SMNVEV (reference sequence). CDR3 protein: CASSLSPRIYEQYF. CDR3 nucleotides: TGTGCCAGCAGTTTATCACCCCGGATCTACGAGCAGTACTTC.